Listed below are T cell receptor beta chains from one sample, sequenced in a study of T cells in Graves' hyperthyroidism and ophthalmopathy. MiXCR was run by TCRdb on the multiplex PCR reads, yielding one entry per CDR3 protein. The sample carries about 150,000 distinct CDR3 sequences, approximately 24% recorded once. Sequenced input: blood. The receptors stem from a woman aged 45-65 years with Graves' hyperthyroidism that later progressed to Graves' ophthalmopathy. The CDR3 runs from the conserved cysteine through the conserved F or W. Each record gives: J gene, V gene, CDR3 protein.

J gene: TRBJ2-1; V gene: TRBV3-1; CDR3 protein: CASSRGAYNEQFF
J gene: TRBJ2-3; V gene: TRBV7-9; CDR3 protein: CASSYPSGGPDTQYF
J gene: TRBJ2-3; V gene: TRBV7-2; CDR3 protein: CASSLVGLVSSRLTDTQYF
J gene: TRBJ2-7; V gene: TRBV28; CDR3 protein: CASSGQGSPRGTYEQYF
J gene: TRBJ2-1; V gene: TRBV7-2; CDR3 protein: CASSSSSGRGLNEQFF
J gene: TRBJ2-3; V gene: TRBV2; CDR3 protein: CASSWTGRTDTQYF
J gene: TRBJ1-1; V gene: TRBV20-1; CDR3 protein: CSASPRTGSNTEAFF
J gene: TRBJ2-7; V gene: TRBV9; CDR3 protein: CASSGGGVEQYF
J gene: TRBJ2-1; V gene: TRBV3-1; CDR3 protein: CASSQSRQRSLYNEQFF
J gene: TRBJ1-2; V gene: TRBV29-1; CDR3 protein: CSVERPTGYGYTF
J gene: TRBJ1-2; V gene: TRBV28; CDR3 protein: CASSFDSISRGYTF
J gene: TRBJ2-7; V gene: TRBV7-9; CDR3 protein: CASSLDGGEQYF
J gene: TRBJ2-1; V gene: TRBV7-2; CDR3 protein: CASRAINEQFF
J gene: TRBJ2-2; V gene: TRBV12-3/TRBV12-4; CDR3 protein: CATGSGVGTGELFF
J gene: TRBJ1-2; V gene: TRBV6-1; CDR3 protein: CASRAAGTGEGGYTF
J gene: TRBJ2-7; V gene: TRBV11-2; CDR3 protein: CASRRAQKDEQYF
J gene: TRBJ1-1; V gene: TRBV20-1; CDR3 protein: CSAPPAGTGGTEAFF
J gene: TRBJ1-1; V gene: TRBV19; CDR3 protein: CASRPQGYTEAFF
J gene: TRBJ2-3; V gene: TRBV20-1; CDR3 protein: CSIPGQARSGTQYF
J gene: TRBJ2-4; V gene: TRBV20-1; CDR3 protein: CSASFQKLAKNIQYF
J gene: TRBJ1-4; V gene: TRBV3-1; CDR3 protein: CASSPVGFNEKLFF
J gene: TRBJ1-2; V gene: TRBV29-1; CDR3 protein: CSALPSGFNYGYTF
J gene: TRBJ1-2; V gene: TRBV28; CDR3 protein: CASMSERGYTF
J gene: TRBJ2-7; V gene: TRBV5-5; CDR3 protein: CASSLSSSGSGYNEQYF
J gene: TRBJ1-2; V gene: TRBV18; CDR3 protein: CASSPTGTGSYGYTF
J gene: TRBJ2-7; V gene: TRBV6-1; CDR3 protein: CASSQTTYEQYF
J gene: TRBJ1-1; V gene: TRBV6-1; CDR3 protein: CASKIDRNTEAFF
J gene: TRBJ2-5; V gene: TRBV28; CDR3 protein: CASSFYPETQYF
J gene: TRBJ2-3; V gene: TRBV2; CDR3 protein: CASSFWTSGSTDTQYF
J gene: TRBJ2-1; V gene: TRBV11-2; CDR3 protein: CASSLAGGGVYEQFF
J gene: TRBJ2-7; V gene: TRBV30; CDR3 protein: CAWSLSKAAYEQYF
J gene: TRBJ2-1; V gene: TRBV4-1; CDR3 protein: CASSQDSVYNEQFF
J gene: TRBJ2-1; V gene: TRBV12-3/TRBV12-4; CDR3 protein: CASSPILARQFF
J gene: TRBJ1-2; V gene: TRBV19; CDR3 protein: CASSRTGKSGYTF
J gene: TRBJ2-4; V gene: TRBV2; CDR3 protein: CASSASGAAKNIQYF
J gene: TRBJ2-3; V gene: TRBV29-1; CDR3 protein: CSGRQGLSTDTQYF
J gene: TRBJ2-2; V gene: TRBV4-1; CDR3 protein: CASSPRTANTGELFF
J gene: TRBJ1-5; V gene: TRBV27; CDR3 protein: CASSSTGRMSNQPQHF
J gene: TRBJ1-2; V gene: TRBV7-2; CDR3 protein: CASSLVMGKGGYTF
J gene: TRBJ2-1; V gene: TRBV6-1; CDR3 protein: CASSKPPGLEQFF
J gene: TRBJ2-1; V gene: TRBV27; CDR3 protein: CASSQGWYNEQFF
J gene: TRBJ2-1; V gene: TRBV5-1; CDR3 protein: CASSPGTSALNEQFF
J gene: TRBJ2-5; V gene: TRBV29-1; CDR3 protein: CSVDLVGETQYF
J gene: TRBJ2-3; V gene: TRBV27; CDR3 protein: CASSFPGGSTDTQYF
J gene: TRBJ1-3; V gene: TRBV5-5; CDR3 protein: CASSWGGSGNTIYF
J gene: TRBJ2-1; V gene: TRBV27; CDR3 protein: CASSQLSGVGEQFF
J gene: TRBJ1-5; V gene: TRBV6-1; CDR3 protein: CASSVPQGKENQPQHF
J gene: TRBJ1-1; V gene: TRBV20-1; CDR3 protein: CSARGRQGRNTEAFF
J gene: TRBJ2-1; V gene: TRBV10-2; CDR3 protein: CASTLAGGGNEQFF
J gene: TRBJ2-3; V gene: TRBV20-1; CDR3 protein: CSADDKSSTDTQYF